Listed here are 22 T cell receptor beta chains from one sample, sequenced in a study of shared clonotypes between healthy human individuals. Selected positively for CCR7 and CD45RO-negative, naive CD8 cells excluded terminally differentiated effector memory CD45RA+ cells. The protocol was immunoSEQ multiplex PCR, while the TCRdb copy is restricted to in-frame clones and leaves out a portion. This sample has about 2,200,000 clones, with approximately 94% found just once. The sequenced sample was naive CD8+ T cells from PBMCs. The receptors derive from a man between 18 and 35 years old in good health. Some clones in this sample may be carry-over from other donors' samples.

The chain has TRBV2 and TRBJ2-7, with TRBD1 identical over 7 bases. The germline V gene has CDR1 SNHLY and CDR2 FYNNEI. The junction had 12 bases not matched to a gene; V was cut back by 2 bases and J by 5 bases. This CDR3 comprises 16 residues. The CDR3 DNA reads TGTGCCAGCAGTGAATGGGGGCTTCCGGGACAGCACGAGCAGTACTTC. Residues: CASSEWGLPGQHEQYF.

CDR3 sequence reads: CASSYTGEKLFF. CDR3 nucleotides: TGTGCCAGTAGTTATACAGGGGAAAAACTGTTTTTT. The rearrangement links TRBV19 to TRBJ1-4; tentatively, D is TRBD1 (6 bases). The CDR3 loop spans 12 amino acids. Trimming took 5 bases from V and 8 from J, leaving 9 bases between them. The germline gives CDR1 LNHDA, CDR2 SQIVND (reference sequence). The entire variable domain, with the rest obtained from reference TRBV19 and TRBJ1-4, is as follows: DGGITQSPKYLFRKEGQNVTLSCEQNLNHDAMYWYRQDPGQGLRLIYYSQIVNDFQKGDIAEGYSVSREKKESFPLTVTSAQKNPTAFYLCASSYTGEKLFFGSGTQLSVL.

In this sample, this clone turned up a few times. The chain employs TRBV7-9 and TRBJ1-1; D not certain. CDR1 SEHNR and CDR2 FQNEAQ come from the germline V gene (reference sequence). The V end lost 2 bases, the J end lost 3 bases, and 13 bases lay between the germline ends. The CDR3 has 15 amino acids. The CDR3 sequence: CASSLSVTPDTEAFF. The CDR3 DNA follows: TGTGCCAGCAGCTTATCTGTTACCCCCGACACTGAAGCTTTCTTT.

The CDR3 nucleotides read TGTGCCAGCAGCTCGAAGGGACAGGGGTACACCGGGGAGCTGTTTTTT. Its translation: CASSSKGQGYTGELFF. The rearrangement links TRBV9 to TRBJ2-2, with 10 bases that match TRBD1. The trim removed 4 bases at V and 3 bases at J, leaving 6 bases unmatched. CDR3 length: 16 amino acids. Per germline, CDR1 SGDLS and CDR2 YYNGEE.

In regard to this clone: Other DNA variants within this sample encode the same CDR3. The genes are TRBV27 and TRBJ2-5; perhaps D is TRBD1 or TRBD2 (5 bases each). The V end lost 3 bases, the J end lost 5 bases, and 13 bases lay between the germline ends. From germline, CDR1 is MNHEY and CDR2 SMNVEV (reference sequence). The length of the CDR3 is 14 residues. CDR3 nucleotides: TGTGCCAGCAGTTTGAGGGGCGCCGGTGAGACCCAGTACTTC. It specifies CASSLRGAGETQYF.

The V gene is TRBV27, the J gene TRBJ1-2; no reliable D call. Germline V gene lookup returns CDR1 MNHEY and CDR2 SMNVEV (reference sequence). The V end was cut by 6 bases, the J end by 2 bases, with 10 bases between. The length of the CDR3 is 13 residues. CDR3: CASSWAANYGYTF. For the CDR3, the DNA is TGTGCCAGCAGCTGGGCAGCGAACTATGGCTACACCTTC.

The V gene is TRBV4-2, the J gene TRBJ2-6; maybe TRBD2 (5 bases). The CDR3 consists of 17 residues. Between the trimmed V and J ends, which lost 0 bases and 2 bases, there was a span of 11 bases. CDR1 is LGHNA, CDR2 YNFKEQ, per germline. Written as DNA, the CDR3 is TGTGCCAGCAGCCAAGATGTACCGACTACTGGGGCCAACGTCCTGACTTTC. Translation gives CASSQDVPTTGANVLTF.

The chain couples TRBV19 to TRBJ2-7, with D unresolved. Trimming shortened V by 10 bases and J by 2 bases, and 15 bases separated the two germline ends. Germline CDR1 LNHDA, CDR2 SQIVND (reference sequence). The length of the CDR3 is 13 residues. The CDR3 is CATSHRSTYEQYF. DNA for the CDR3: TGTGCCACATCTCACCGGAGTACCTACGAGCAGTACTTC.

In nucleotides, the CDR3 is TGTGCCAGCAGTCCGACTAGCGGGAGGGATCGGTCGGGCACCGGGGAGCTGTTTTTT. Protein: CASSPTSGRDRSGTGELFF. The rearrangement uses TRBV28 and TRBJ2-2; TRBD2 matches at 14 bases. CDR3 length equals 19 residues. Trimming cost V 5 bases and J 4 bases; bases outside gene matches: 12. The germline CDR1 and CDR2 sequences are MDHEN and SYDVKM.

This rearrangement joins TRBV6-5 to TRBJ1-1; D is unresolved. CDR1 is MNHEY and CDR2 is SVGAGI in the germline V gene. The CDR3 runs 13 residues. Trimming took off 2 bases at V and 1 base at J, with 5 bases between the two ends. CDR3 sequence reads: CASSYDPNTEAFF. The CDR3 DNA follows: TGTGCCAGCAGTTACGATCCGAACACTGAAGCTTTCTTT.

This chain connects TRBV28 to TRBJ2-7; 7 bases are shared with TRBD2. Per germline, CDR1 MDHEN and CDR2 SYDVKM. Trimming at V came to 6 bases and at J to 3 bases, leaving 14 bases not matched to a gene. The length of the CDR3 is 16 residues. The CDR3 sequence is CASSPPVSSGIYEQYF. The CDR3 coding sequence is TGTGCCAGCAGCCCCCCTGTCTCCAGCGGGATCTACGAGCAGTACTTC.

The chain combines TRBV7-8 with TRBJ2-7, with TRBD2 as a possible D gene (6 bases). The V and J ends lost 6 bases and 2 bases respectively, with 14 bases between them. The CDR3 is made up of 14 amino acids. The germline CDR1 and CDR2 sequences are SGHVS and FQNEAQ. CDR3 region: CASRTRGGPYEQYF. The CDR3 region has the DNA TGTGCCAGCAGGACGAGAGGAGGGCCCTACGAGCAGTACTTC.

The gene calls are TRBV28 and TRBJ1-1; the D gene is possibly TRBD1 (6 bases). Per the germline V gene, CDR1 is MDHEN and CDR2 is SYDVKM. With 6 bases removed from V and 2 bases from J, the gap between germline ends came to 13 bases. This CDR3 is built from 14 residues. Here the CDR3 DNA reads TGTGCCAGCAGCTCCGGGACAACTAACACTGAAGCTTTCTTT. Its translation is CASSSGTTNTEAFF. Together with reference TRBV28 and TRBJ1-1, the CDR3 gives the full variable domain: DVKVTQSSRYLVKRTGEKVFLECVQDMDHENMFWYRQDPGLGLRLIYFSYDVKMKEKGDIPEGYSVSREKKERFSLILESASTNQTSMYLCASSSGTTNTEAFFGQGTRLTVV.

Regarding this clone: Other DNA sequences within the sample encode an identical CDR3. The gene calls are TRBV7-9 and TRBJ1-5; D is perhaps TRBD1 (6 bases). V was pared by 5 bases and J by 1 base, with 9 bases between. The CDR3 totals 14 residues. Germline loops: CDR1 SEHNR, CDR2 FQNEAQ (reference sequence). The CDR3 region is CASSPGGSNQPQHF. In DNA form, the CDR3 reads TGTGCCAGCAGCCCGGGGGGCAGCAATCAGCCCCAGCATTTT.

CDR3 sequence: CASSPEINEKLFF. The CDR3 region has the DNA TGTGCCAGCAGCCCTGAGATTAATGAAAAACTGTTTTTT. The rearrangement uses TRBV11-2 and TRBJ1-4; D is ambiguous. V was trimmed by 5 bases and J by 4 bases, leaving 8 bases between them. This CDR3 comprises 13 residues. The germline V gene encodes CDR1 SGHAT and CDR2 FQNNGV.

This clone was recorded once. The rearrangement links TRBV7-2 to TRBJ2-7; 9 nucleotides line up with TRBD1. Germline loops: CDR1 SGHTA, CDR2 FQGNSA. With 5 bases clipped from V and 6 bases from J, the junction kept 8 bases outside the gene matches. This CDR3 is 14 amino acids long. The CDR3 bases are TGTGCCAGCAGCCCACCCGGGACAGGGAGCGAGCAGTACTTC. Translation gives CASSPPGTGSEQYF.

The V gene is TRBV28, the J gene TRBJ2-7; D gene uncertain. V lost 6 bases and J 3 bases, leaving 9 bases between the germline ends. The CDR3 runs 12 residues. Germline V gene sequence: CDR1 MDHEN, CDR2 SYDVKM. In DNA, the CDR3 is TGTGCCAGCAGCCCGAACCACTACGAGCAGTACTTC. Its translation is CASSPNHYEQYF.

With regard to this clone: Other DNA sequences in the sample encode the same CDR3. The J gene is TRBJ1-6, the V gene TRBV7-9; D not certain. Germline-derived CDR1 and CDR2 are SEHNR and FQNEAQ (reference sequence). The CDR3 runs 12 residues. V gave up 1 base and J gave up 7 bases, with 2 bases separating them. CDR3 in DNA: TGTGCCAGCAGCTTAGGCAATTCACCCCTCCACTTT. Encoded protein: CASSLGNSPLHF.

The DNA for the CDR3 is TGTGCCAGCAGCTTAGCGCGGGAGGGGTTCTCGGACTATGGCTACACCTTC. It translates to CASSLAREGFSDYGYTF. V and J are TRBV7-6 and TRBJ1-2; D perhaps matches TRBD1 (5 bases). V was trimmed by 0 bases and J by 3 bases, leaving 17 bases between them. The CDR3 contains 17 residues. Germline-derived CDR1 and CDR2 are SGHVS and FNYEAQ.

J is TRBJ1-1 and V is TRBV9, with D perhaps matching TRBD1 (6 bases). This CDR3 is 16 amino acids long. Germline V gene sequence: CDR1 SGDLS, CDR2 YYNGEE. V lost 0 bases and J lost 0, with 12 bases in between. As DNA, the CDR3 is TGTGCCAGCAGCGTAGCAGGGGCAGGCATGAACACTGAAGCTTTCTTT. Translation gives CASSVAGAGMNTEAFF.

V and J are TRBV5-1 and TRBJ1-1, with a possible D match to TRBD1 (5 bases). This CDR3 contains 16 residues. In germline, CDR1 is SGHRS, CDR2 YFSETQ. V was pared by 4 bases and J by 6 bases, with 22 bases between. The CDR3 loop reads CASSPVGERLWAEAFF. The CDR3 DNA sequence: TGCGCCAGCAGCCCTGTGGGGGAGAGGCTGTGGGCTGAAGCTTTCTTT.

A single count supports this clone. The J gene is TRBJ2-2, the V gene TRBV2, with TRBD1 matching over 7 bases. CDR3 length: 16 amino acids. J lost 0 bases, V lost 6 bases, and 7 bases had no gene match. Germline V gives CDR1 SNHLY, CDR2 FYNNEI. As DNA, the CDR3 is TGTGCCAGCAGCGACACAGGGGCCACGAACACCGGGGAGCTGTTTTTT. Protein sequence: CASSDTGATNTGELFF.